The 9 T cell receptor beta chains below all came from one sample that was sequenced in a study of molecular identifiers for immune sequencing clone quantification. TCRdb passed the PCR reads through MiXCR, listing each CDR3 protein once. This table holds about 320,000 distinct CDR3 sequences, about a fifth found once. Specimen: naive CD8+ T cells from blood, with Jurkat cell RNA spiked in. Stated subset: FACS-sorted CD8+CD4-CCR7+CD45RA+ naive T cells. These receptors all stem from a human donor in good health. Some libraries in this study had Jurkat cell RNA spiked in.

This clonotype was picked up many times. J is TRBJ2-7 and V is TRBV6-5; D is unresolved. The CDR3 consists of 14 residues. Trimming stripped 6 bases from V and 3 bases from J, with 15 bases between. CDR1 and CDR2 (germline): MNHEY, SVGAGI. Written as DNA, the CDR3 is TGTGCCAGCAGGCCCTTTGAAGGATTCTACGAGCAGTACTTC. This translates into CASRPFEGFYEQYF.

This clonotype was seen a few times. The gene calls are TRBV10-3 and TRBJ2-7; D gene unclear. Germline CDR1 reads ENHRY; CDR2 reads SYGVKD. This CDR3 has 14 amino acids. The ends were cut back, 0 bases at V and 2 bases at J, with 8 bases in the middle. This CDR3 is CAISESDGPYEQYF. For the CDR3, the DNA is TGTGCCATCAGTGAGTCAGACGGGCCCTACGAGCAGTACTTC.

This clonotype was recorded many times. This chain links TRBV29-1 with TRBJ2-5; D not certain. Germline V CDR1 and CDR2: SQVTM, ANQGSEA. Trimming took 2 bases from V and 3 from J, leaving 7 bases between them. The CDR3 has 12 residues. The CDR3 sequence is CSVENDEETQYF. CDR3 bases: TGCAGCGTTGAAAATGACGAAGAGACCCAGTACTTC.

This clonotype has only a few counts. This sequence joins TRBV19 and TRBJ2-2; 9 positions agree with TRBD1. CDR3 length equals 13 residues. Germline V gene data show CDR1 as LNHDA and CDR2 as SQIVND (reference sequence). Unmatched junction bases numbered 4, after V lost 8 bases and J lost 6 bases. The CDR3 region has the DNA TGTGCCAGTTTCCGACAGGGGGCCGGGGAGCTGTTTTTT. Its protein product is CASFRQGAGELFF.

This clonotype has a single count. A much larger clone differs from this one at a single base, so this may be a read error. The chain couples TRBV2 to TRBJ1-1; D call uncertain. Germline V gene data show CDR1 as SNHLY and CDR2 as FYNNEI. CDR3 length: 14 residues. CDR3 in amino acids: CASGEWSSNTEAFF. Here the CDR3 DNA reads TGTGCCAGCGGTGAATGGAGCAGCAACACTGAAGCTTTCTTT.

V gene TRBV27 combines with J gene TRBJ2-1, with 14 positions matching TRBD2. From germline, CDR1 is MNHEY and CDR2 SMNVEV (reference sequence). The CDR3 is 16 residues long. V lost 0 bases to trimming and J lost 6 bases; unmatched junction nucleotides: 1. The CDR3 DNA is TGTGCCAGCAGTTTATCGGGACTAGCGGGGGTCAATGAGCAGTTCTTC. This gives the protein CASSLSGLAGVNEQFF.

This clonotype came up a few times. This sequence joins TRBV13 and TRBJ1-2, with no clear D. This CDR3 comprises 14 residues. Germline assignment: CDR1 PRHDT and CDR2 FYEKMQ (reference sequence). The V gene lost 1 base and the J gene lost 4 bases, with 10 bases spanning the gap. The CDR3 here is CASSLAVRPYGYTF. The DNA of the CDR3 is TGTGCCAGCAGCTTAGCAGTCAGACCCTATGGCTACACCTTC.

This clonotype was seen many times. The chain combines TRBV29-1 with TRBJ1-1; D ambiguous. Trimming removed 7 bases from V and 3 bases from J, with 6 bases in between. Germline lookup yields CDR1 SQVTM and CDR2 ANQGSEA. This CDR3 spans 10 amino acids. This CDR3 is CSALDTEAFF. CDR3 DNA sequence: TGCAGCGCCCTCGACACTGAAGCTTTCTTT.

In this sample, this clonotype turned up many times. The V and J genes are TRBV9 and TRBJ1-3; TRBD1 agrees at 12 bases. V dropped 3 bases and J dropped 1; count of bases not matched to a gene: 8. Germline assignment: CDR1 SGDLS and CDR2 YYNGEE. This CDR3 spans 18 amino acids. The CDR3 region has the DNA TGTGCCAGCAGCGCGTCCGGGACAGGGGGCTTATCTGGAAACACCATATATTTT. It yields the protein CASSASGTGGLSGNTIYF. The whole variable domain, filled in from reference TRBV9 and TRBJ1-3, reads DSGVTQTPKHLITATGQRVTLRCSPRSGDLSVYWYQQSLDQGLQFLIQYYNGEERAKGNILERFSAQQFPDLHSELNLSSLELGDSALYFCASSASGTGGLSGNTIYFGEGSWLTVV.